One sample yielded the 10 T cell receptor beta chains listed below, sequenced in a study of blood T cell repertoires in COVID-19. Data came from immunoSEQ multiplex PCR; TCRdb stores just in-frame clones and leaves some out. Of 150,000 or so clones in the sample, about 85% were seen once. Sequenced sample: PBMCs or T cells enriched from blood (not recorded which). The receptors here all came from a woman aged 40 to 50 who had been exposed to COVID-19.

This chain connects TRBV10-2 to TRBJ1-2; perhaps TRBD1 as D (6 bases). The CDR3 has 16 amino acids. V lost 3 bases to trimming and J lost 4 bases, with 18 bases between them. Looked up from germline, CDR1 is WSHSY and CDR2 is SAAADI. The CDR3 loop reads CASSDRVGGAFYGYTF. The CDR3 coding sequence is TGCGCCAGCAGTGATCGGGTAGGGGGAGCGTTCTATGGCTACACCTTC.

V is TRBV11-2 and J is TRBJ1-4; tentatively, D is TRBD1 (5 bases). V was clipped by 5 bases and J by 8 bases, with 18 bases between them. Per germline, CDR1 SGHAT and CDR2 FQNNGV. This CDR3 has 15 residues. DNA for the CDR3: TGTGCCAGCAGCCCCCTTCGGGGGGAGAAGGAAAAACTGTTTTTT. Translating gives CASSPLRGEKEKLFF.

The chain links TRBV5-4 to TRBJ1-3; possibly TRBD1 for D (6 bases). CDR3 length: 16 residues. Between the trimmed V and J ends, which lost 2 bases and 0 bases, there was a span of 12 bases. Germline assignment: CDR1 SGHNT and CDR2 YYREEE (reference sequence). CDR3 region: CASSFGQLTSGNTIYF. The CDR3 DNA reads TGTGCCAGCAGCTTTGGACAGTTGACCTCTGGAAACACCATATATTTT.

This clone was seen a single time. This chain joins TRBV4-1 and TRBJ2-3; D is possibly TRBD2 (5 bases). This CDR3 is 13 amino acids long. Germline lookup yields CDR1 MGHRA and CDR2 YSYEKL. Trimming pared 5 bases from V and 3 bases from J, leaving 9 bases between. CDR3 DNA sequence: TGCGCCAGCAGCAAACTAGTTACAGATACGCAGTATTTT. Translation: CASSKLVTDTQYF.

The chain's CDR3 is CASSWDRARETQYF. DNA of the CDR3: TGTGCCAGCAGCTGGGACAGGGCACGAGAGACCCAGTACTTC. This chain joins TRBV5-8 and TRBJ2-5; 9 bases are shared with TRBD1. Germline V gene lookup returns CDR1 SGHTS and CDR2 YDEGEE. Germline trimming cut 3 bases from V and 4 bases from J; bases unmatched to any gene: 4. This CDR3 has 14 residues.

The J gene is TRBJ2-1, the V gene TRBV19; D possibly corresponds to TRBD1 (5 bases). Germline CDR1 and CDR2: LNHDA and SQIVND (reference sequence). The CDR3 is made up of 13 amino acids. The germline V and J ends were trimmed by 6 bases and 5 bases, with 11 bases remaining between them. CDR3 in amino acids: CASSKGWHNEQFF. CDR3 nucleotides: TGTGCCAGTAGCAAGGGGTGGCACAATGAGCAGTTCTTC.

The chain employs TRBV2 and TRBJ2-2; D is ambiguous. In germline, CDR1 is SNHLY, CDR2 FYNNEI. Between the trimmed V and J ends, which lost 6 bases and 7 bases, there was a span of 6 bases. The CDR3 runs 11 residues. CDR3 nucleotides: TGTGCCAGCAGAGCCGACGGGGAGCTGTTTTTT. It is translated as CASRADGELFF. Filled out from reference TRBV2 and TRBJ2-2, the complete variable domain reads EPEVTQTPSHQVTQMGQEVILRCVPISNHLYFYWYRQILGQKVEFLVSFYNNEISEKSEIFDDQFSVERPDGSNFTLKIRSTKLEDSAMYFCASRADGELFFGEGSRLTVL.

This rearrangement joins TRBV29-1 to TRBJ2-7; D might be TRBD1 (6 bases). The CDR3 loop spans 11 amino acids. V was shortened by 4 bases and J by 2 bases, with 6 bases between the two germline ends. CDR1 is SQVTM and CDR2 is ANQGSEA in the germline V gene. CDR3 amino acids: CSVGQAYEQYF. The CDR3 coding sequence is TGCAGCGTTGGACAGGCCTACGAGCAGTACTTC.

The chain joins TRBV7-3 to TRBJ2-1; D possibly corresponds to TRBD2 (6 bases). The germline V gene encodes CDR1 SGHTA and CDR2 FQGTGA. The CDR3 extends over 15 amino acids. Trimming pared 1 base from V and 4 bases from J, leaving 11 bases between. The chain's CDR3 is CASSLKRGWYNEQFF. CDR3 bases: TGTGCCAGCAGCTTAAAACGGGGGTGGTACAATGAGCAGTTCTTC.

The chain is built from TRBV3-1 (or the pseudogene TRBV3-2) and TRBJ2-7; D may be TRBD2 (6 bases). The CDR3 length is 14 residues. Germline CDR1 reads LGHDT; CDR2 reads YNNKEL (reference sequence). V lost 0 bases and J 5 bases, leaving 11 bases between the germline ends. The CDR3 loop reads CASSQDKTRNEQYF. CDR3 bases: TGTGCCAGCAGCCAAGATAAGACTAGGAACGAGCAGTACTTC.